The 9 T cell receptor beta chains listed next were all sequenced from one sample in a study of T cell clonotyping in hematopoietic cell transplantation. TCRdb's copy holds only in-frame clones and misses some; the assay was immunoSEQ multiplex PCR. This sample has approximately 80,000 clones; 90% to 97% occur once, and the top ten carry 1.5% to 2%. Stated time point: recipient sample about 28 days before transplant, after cytoreduction. The material sequenced was peripheral blood mononuclear cells, taken before stem cell transplant. These receptors were obtained from a woman aged 45-65 years with acute myeloid leukemia. Some clones in this sample may be carry-over from other donors' samples.

The rearrangement links TRBV5-1 to TRBJ1-1; no clear D. CDR3 length equals 15 residues. Germline V lookup: CDR1 SGHRS, CDR2 YFSETQ. V was shortened by 0 bases and J by 1 base, with 10 bases between the two germline ends. In DNA form, the CDR3 reads TGCGCCAGCAGCTTGGTGGGGAGTAAGAACACTGAAGCTTTCTTT. Its protein product is CASSLVGSKNTEAFF.

The CDR3 spells CASSLGVTGDEQYF. In DNA, the CDR3 is TGCGCCAGCAGCTTGGGGGTGACTGGGGACGAGCAGTACTTC. V is TRBV5-1 and J is TRBJ2-7; D is ambiguous. Germline CDR1 reads SGHRS; CDR2 reads YFSETQ. There are 14 residues in the CDR3. The ends were cut back, 0 bases at V and 5 bases at J, with 12 bases in the middle.

The rearrangement links TRBV5-1 to TRBJ1-5; D remains unclear. CDR3 size: 15 residues. Germline V gene data show CDR1 as SGHRS and CDR2 as YFSETQ. The ends were cut back, 0 bases at V and 9 bases at J, with 16 bases in the middle. This CDR3 is CASSLEGRSLGPQHF. The CDR3, as DNA: TGCGCCAGCAGCTTGGAAGGCAGGAGCCTTGGGCCCCAGCATTTT.

Only one count was recorded for this clone. V gene TRBV11-1 combines with J gene TRBJ2-3; D ambiguous. V was pared by 3 bases and J by 1 base, with 8 bases between. The germline CDR1 and CDR2 sequences are SGHAT and FQDESV (reference sequence). This CDR3 is 14 amino acids long. DNA of the CDR3: TGTGCCAGCAGCTTTGTTACCGGCACAGATACGCAGTATTTT. This sequence encodes CASSFVTGTDTQYF. The full variable domain, its missing parts supplied by reference TRBV11-1 and TRBJ2-3, is EAEVAQSPRYKITEKSQAVAFWCDPISGHATLYWYRQILGQGPELLVQFQDESVVDDSQLPKDRFSAERLKGVDSTLKIQPAELGDSAMYLCASSFVTGTDTQYFGPGTRLTVL.

The V call is TRBV2, the J call TRBJ1-5; D possibly corresponds to TRBD1 (5 bases). V dropped 3 bases and J dropped 3 bases, with 12 bases sitting between them. Germline V gene sequence: CDR1 SNHLY, CDR2 FYNNEI. This CDR3 comprises 15 residues. The DNA of the CDR3 is TGTGCCAGCAGTGATTTCGGGGGTGACAATCAGCCCCAGCATTTT. It is translated as CASSDFGGDNQPQHF.

The V call is TRBV19, the J call TRBJ1-1; D uncertain. The CDR3 is made up of 12 amino acids. Germline CDR1 is LNHDA and CDR2 is SQIVND (reference sequence). V shed 7 bases and J shed 1 base, with 7 bases lying between them. CDR3 sequence reads: CASMMGNTEAFF. The CDR3 coding sequence is TGTGCCAGTATGATGGGGAACACTGAAGCTTTCTTT.

The chain employs TRBV10-3 and TRBJ1-1; unclear D gene. This CDR3 has 12 residues. V dropped 4 bases and J dropped 5 bases, with 8 bases sitting between them. Per germline, CDR1 ENHRY and CDR2 SYGVKD. The CDR3: CAISVGGTEAFF. The DNA of the CDR3 is TGTGCCATCAGTGTGGGCGGGACTGAAGCTTTCTTT.

This chain links TRBV6-1 with TRBJ1-6; D unclear. This CDR3 region has 12 residues. V lost 6 bases and J lost 6, with 6 bases in between. Germline lookup yields CDR1 MNHNS and CDR2 SASEGT. This CDR3 reads CASSALNSPLHF. The DNA for the CDR3 is TGTGCCAGCAGCGCCCTTAATTCACCCCTCCACTTT.

This sequence joins TRBV9 and TRBJ1-2; no firm D call. CDR1 is SGDLS, CDR2 YYNGEE, per germline. The V end was cut by 3 bases, the J end by 10 bases, with 16 bases between. The CDR3 spans 13 residues. The CDR3 here is CASSAPPPGNYTF. The CDR3 DNA reads as TGTGCCAGCAGCGCCCCGCCTCCGGGGAACTACACCTTC.